This TCR beta chain was recovered during a study of T cell repertoires in cytomegalovirus infection (dated by TCRdb to between 2019 and 2020). Broadly, across the study: Alongside well-studied HLA-B-restricted epitopes, the peptide stimulations were aimed at recently identified HLA-C-restricted CMV epitopes, whose presentation resists viral immunomodulation. Because public TCR beta signatures pointed to carriage of CMV infection together with the matching HLA type, the HLA type of each donor mattered for the analysis.

For sequencing, an Illumina HiSeq 1500 was employed. In-frame beta chains were kept once TCRdb had trimmed the public reads at Q25 with fastp and called clones with MiXCR. One record per CDR3 amino acid sequence lists the most common genes and DNA. The sample includes fewer than 900,000 distinct CDR3 sequences, with just under 30% observed a single time. Under 15% of the sample lies in the top ten. This specimen's treatment or condition label, per the study, means: in vitro stimulation with specific CMV peptide epitopes to enrich CMV-specific T cells. This clonotype has more than one count but fewer than ten. Its recognized antigen is unknown. Qualities for individual bases were not recorded, and no much larger clone is one base off. V and J lose 10 bases and 5 bases, and a span of 17 bases separates them. Taken from the germline V gene, the CDR1 and CDR2 loops are SNHLY and FYNNEI. The CDR3 holds 13 amino acids from the cysteine to the phenylalanine. Only the CDR3 DNA is retained, 39 bases long and in frame from the first base.

The paper's findings and limits, for the study overall: In both this cohort and an independent roughly 400-donor cohort, the cumulative frequency of public TCR beta family members distinguished carriers of CMV infection plus the relevant HLA type. The ex vivo response was dominated by HLA-C-restricted CMV-specific TCR beta clonotypes, which also provided the single most frequent clonotype in two of eight donors.

The sequencing here drew on cultured CD8+ T cells from PBMCs, taken from culture after CMV antigen stimulation. The chain was built from TRBV2 and TRBJ1-1, and the D gene may be TRBD1, 5 bases matching. The sequence derives from a human donor in good health (CMV status not recorded). Some clones in this sample may be carry-over from other donors' samples. The nucleotide sequence is TGTGCCATCAAAGAGGCAGGGCGGACTGAAGCTTTCTTT. The encoded protein is CAIKEAGRTEAFF.